This entry features one T cell receptor (beta chain) sequence. Its antigen is unknown. Libraries were prepared by immunoSEQ multiplex PCR; TCRdb keeps only in-frame clonotypes and omits some of them. The sample yields around 39,000 clones, around 80% seen once. These data belong to a study of OX40 agonist ivuxolimab in advanced cancers. In the study overall: The patients received agonistic anti-OX40 (CD134) antibody ivuxolimab.

Broader study findings: Relative to CD4+, CD8+ T cells held more expanded clones on average. In the expanded peripheral T cells, antigen specificity was never determined.

The germline V gene has CDR1 LNHDA and CDR2 SQIVND (reference sequence). CDR3 length: 13 residues. Trimming pared 7 bases from V and 10 bases from J, leaving 14 bases between. The source was CD4+ or CD8+ T cells sorted from blood, collected in a trial of the OX40 agonist ivuxolimab. V and J are TRBV19 and TRBJ1-6; D is unclear. This TCR came from an adult with an advanced solid tumor such as melanoma, head and neck, liver or kidney cancer. The chain's CDR3 is CASTRVTGSPLHF. The CDR3 DNA reads TGTGCCAGTACCCGAGTAACTGGGTCACCCCTCCACTTT. Based on the CDR3 plus reference TRBV19 and TRBJ1-6, the full variable domain is DGGITQSPKYLFRKEGQNVTLSCEQNLNHDAMYWYRQDPGQGLRLIYYSQIVNDFQKGDIAEGYSVSREKKESFPLTVTSAQKNPTAFYLCASTRVTGSPLHFGNGTRLTVT.